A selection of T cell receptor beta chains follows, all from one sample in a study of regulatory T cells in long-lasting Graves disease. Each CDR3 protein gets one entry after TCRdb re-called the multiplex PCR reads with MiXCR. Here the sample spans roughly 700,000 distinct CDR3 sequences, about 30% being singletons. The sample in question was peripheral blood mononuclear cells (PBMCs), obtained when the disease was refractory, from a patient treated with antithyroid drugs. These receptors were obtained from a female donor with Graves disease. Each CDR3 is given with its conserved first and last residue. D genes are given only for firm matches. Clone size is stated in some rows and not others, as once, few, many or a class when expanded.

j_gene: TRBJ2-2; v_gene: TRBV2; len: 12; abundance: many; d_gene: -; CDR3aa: CASRLGTGELFF; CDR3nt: TGTGCCAGCAGACTAGGCACCGGGGAGCTGTTTTTT
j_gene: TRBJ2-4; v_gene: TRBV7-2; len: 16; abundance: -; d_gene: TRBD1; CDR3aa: CASSSVTGEAKNIQYF; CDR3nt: TGTGCCAGCAGCTCCGTTACAGGGGAGGCCAAAAACATTCAGTACTTC
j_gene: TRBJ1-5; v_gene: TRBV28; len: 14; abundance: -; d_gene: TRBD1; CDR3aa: CASTRGTGSQPQHF; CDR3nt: TGTGCCAGCACACGAGGGACAGGTAGCCAGCCCCAGCATTTT
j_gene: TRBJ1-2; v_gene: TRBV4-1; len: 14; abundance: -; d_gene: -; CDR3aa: CASSQDNGRPTQTF; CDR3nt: TGCGCCAGCAGCCAAGATAACGGCAGGCCGACGCAGACCTTC
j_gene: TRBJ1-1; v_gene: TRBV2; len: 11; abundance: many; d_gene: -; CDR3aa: CASSGTTEAFF; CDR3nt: TGTGCCAGCAGTGGGACGACTGAAGCTTTCTTT
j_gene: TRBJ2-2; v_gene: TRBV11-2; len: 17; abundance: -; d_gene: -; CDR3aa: CASTLRDLAKNTGELFF; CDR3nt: TGTGCCAGCACTCTTAGAGATCTAGCGAAAAACACCGGGGAGCTGTTTTTT
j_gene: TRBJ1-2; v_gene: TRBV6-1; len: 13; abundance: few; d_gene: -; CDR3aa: CASTSPGVAGYTF; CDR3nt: TGTGCCAGCACCTCCCCCGGGGTAGCTGGCTACACCTTC
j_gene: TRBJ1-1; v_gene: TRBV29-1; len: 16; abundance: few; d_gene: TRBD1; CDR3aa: CSVEGSRTGSNTEAFF; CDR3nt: TGCAGCGTTGAAGGGTCCCGGACAGGGTCGAACACTGAAGCTTTCTTT
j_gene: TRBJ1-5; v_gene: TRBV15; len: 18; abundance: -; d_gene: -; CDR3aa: CATSRDSNTGAATQPQHF; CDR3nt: TGTGCCACCAGCAGAGATAGTAATACAGGAGCCGCTACTCAGCCCCAGCATTTT
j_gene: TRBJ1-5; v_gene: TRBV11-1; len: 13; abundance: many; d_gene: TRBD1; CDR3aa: CASSQGQGQPQHF; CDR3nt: TGTGCCAGCAGCCAAGGACAGGGTCAGCCCCAGCATTTT
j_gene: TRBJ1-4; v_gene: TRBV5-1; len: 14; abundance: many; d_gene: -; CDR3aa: CASSLGQGREKLFF; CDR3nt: TGTGCCAGCAGTCTGGGTCAGGGAAGAGAAAAACTGTTTTTT
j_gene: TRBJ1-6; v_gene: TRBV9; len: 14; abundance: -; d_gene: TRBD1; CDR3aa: CASSGDRKNSPLHF; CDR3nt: TGTGCCAGCAGCGGGGACAGGAAGAATTCACCCCTCCACTTT
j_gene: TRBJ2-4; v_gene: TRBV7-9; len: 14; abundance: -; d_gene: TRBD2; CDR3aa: CASSLRGTGNIQYF; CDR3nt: TGTGCCAGCAGCCTGCGGGGGACGGGAAACATTCAGTACTTC
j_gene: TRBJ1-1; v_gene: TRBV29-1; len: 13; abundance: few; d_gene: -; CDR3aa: CSVGLGPNTEAFF; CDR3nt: TGCAGCGTTGGGCTGGGACCGAACACTGAAGCTTTCTTT
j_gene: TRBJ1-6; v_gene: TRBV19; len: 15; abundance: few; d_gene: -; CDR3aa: CASSIKAAPVSPLHF; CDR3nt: TGTGCCAGTAGTATAAAGGCGGCGCCAGTTTCACCCCTCCACTTT
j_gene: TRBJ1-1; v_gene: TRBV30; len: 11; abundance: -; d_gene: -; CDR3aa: CAWRSGVVAFF; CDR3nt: TGTGCCTGGAGATCGGGGGTCGTAGCTTTCTTT
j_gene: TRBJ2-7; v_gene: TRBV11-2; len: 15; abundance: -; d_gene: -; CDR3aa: CASSKGPLPRREQYF; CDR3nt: TGTGCCAGCAGCAAGGGACCCCTCCCACGCAGGGAGCAGTACTTC
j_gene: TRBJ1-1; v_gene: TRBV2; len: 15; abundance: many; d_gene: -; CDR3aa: CATREGPGGNTEAFF; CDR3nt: TGTGCCACTCGGGAGGGCCCTGGCGGGAACACTGAAGCTTTCTTT
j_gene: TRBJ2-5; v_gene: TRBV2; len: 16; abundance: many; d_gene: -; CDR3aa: CASSEDPGRQKETQYF; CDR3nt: TGTGCCAGCAGTGAAGATCCGGGACGGCAAAAAGAGACCCAGTACTTC
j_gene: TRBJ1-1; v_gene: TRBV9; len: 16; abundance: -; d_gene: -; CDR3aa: CASSPSVIPANTEAFF; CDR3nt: TGTGCCAGCAGCCCGTCCGTGATACCAGCCAACACTGAAGCTTTCTTT
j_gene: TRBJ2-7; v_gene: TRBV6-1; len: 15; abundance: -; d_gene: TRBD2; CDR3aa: CASSTTSGGFYEQYF; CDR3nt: TGTGCCAGCAGCACTACTAGCGGGGGCTTCTACGAGCAGTACTTC
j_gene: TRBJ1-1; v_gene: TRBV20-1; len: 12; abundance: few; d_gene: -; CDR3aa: CSATKLNTEAFF; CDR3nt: TGCAGTGCTACCAAATTGAACACTGAAGCTTTCTTT
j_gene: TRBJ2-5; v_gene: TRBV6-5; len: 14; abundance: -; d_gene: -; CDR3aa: CASSYDGLWETQYF; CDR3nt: TGTGCCAGCAGTTACGACGGACTCTGGGAGACCCAGTACTTC
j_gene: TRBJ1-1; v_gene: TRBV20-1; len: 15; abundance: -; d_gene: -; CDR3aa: CSANWGGHMNTEAFF; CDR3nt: TGCAGTGCTAATTGGGGGGGCCACATGAACACTGAAGCTTTCTTT
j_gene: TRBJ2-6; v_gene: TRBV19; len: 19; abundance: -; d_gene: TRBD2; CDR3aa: CASSPRLAGGLSGANVLTF; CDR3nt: TGTGCCAGTAGTCCCCGACTAGCGGGAGGACTCTCTGGGGCCAACGTCCTGACTTTC
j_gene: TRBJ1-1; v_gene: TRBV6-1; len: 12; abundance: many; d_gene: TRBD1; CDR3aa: CASSEKTGDAFF; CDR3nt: TGTGCCAGCAGTGAGAAAACAGGGGATGCTTTCTTT
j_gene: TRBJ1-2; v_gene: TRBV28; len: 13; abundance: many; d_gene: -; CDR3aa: CASSLLQGPRYTF; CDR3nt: TGTGCCAGCAGTTTATTACAGGGACCCCGCTACACCTTC
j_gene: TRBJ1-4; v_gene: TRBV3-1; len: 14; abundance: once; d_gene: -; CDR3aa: CASSQPRSNEKLFF; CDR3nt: TGTGCCAGCAGTCAACCGAGGTCTAATGAAAAACTGTTTTTT
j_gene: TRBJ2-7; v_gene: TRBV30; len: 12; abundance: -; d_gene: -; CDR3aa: CAWSHNSYEQYF; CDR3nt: TGTGCCTGGAGTCACAACTCCTACGAGCAGTACTTC
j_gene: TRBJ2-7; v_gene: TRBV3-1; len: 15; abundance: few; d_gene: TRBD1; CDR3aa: CASSEAGTGSHEQYF; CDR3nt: TGTGCCAGCAGCGAAGCGGGGACAGGGAGCCACGAGCAGTACTTC
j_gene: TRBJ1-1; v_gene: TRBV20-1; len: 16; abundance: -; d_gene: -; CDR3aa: CSARDWTAEKNTEALF; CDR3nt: TGCAGTGCTAGAGATTGGACAGCAGAGAAGAACACTGAAGCTCTCTTT
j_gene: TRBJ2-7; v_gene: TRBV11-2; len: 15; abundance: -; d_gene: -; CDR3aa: CASSLGGNRAYEQYF; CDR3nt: TGTGCCAGCAGCTTAGGTGGAAACAGGGCCTACGAGCAGTACTTC
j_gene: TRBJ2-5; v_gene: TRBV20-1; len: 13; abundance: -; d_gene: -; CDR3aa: CSASPGTGETQYF; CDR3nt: TGCAGTGCTAGCCCGGGAACCGGGGAGACCCAGTACTTC
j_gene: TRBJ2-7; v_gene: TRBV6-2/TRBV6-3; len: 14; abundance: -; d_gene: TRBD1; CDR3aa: CASSYLRTGGEQYF; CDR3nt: TGTGCCAGCAGTTACCTGCGGACAGGAGGCGAGCAGTACTTC
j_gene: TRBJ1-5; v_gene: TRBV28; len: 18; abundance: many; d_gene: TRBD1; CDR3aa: CASSSRDRRVYSNQPQHF; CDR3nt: TGTGCCAGCAGCTCCCGGGACAGGAGAGTTTATAGCAATCAGCCCCAGCATTTT
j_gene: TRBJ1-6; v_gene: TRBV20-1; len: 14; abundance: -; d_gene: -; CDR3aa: CSARAGRGNSPLHF; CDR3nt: TGCAGTGCTAGAGCAGGCAGGGGTAATTCACCCCTCCACTTT
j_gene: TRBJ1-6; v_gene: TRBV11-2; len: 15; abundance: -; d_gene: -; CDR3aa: CASSSPGQSNSPLHF; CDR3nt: TGTGCCAGCAGCTCACCGGGACAAAGTAATTCACCCCTCCACTTT
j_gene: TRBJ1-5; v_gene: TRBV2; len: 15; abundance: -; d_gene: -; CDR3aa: CASFGRLPSNQPQHF; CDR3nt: TGTGCCAGTTTCGGACGCCTACCAAGCAATCAGCCCCAGCATTTT
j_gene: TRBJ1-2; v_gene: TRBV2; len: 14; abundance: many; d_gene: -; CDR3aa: CASSERLPNYGYTF; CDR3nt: TGTGCCAGCAGTGAAAGGCTACCTAACTATGGCTACACCTTC
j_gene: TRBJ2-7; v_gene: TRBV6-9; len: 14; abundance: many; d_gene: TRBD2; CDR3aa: CASSSGLAVAEQYF; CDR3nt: TGTGCCAGCAGTTCGGGACTAGCAGTGGCCGAGCAGTACTTC
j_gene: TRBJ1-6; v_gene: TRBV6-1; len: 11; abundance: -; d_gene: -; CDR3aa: CASGGGSPLHF; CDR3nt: TGTGCCAGCGGCGGGGGTTCACCCCTCCACTTT
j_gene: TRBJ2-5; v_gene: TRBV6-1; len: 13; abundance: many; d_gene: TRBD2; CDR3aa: CASTQGLPETQYF; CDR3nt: TGTGCCAGCACCCAGGGACTACCAGAGACCCAGTACTTC
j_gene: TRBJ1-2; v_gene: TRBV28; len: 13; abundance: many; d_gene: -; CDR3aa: CASRPQTNYGYTF; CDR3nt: TGTGCCAGCAGGCCTCAGACTAACTATGGCTACACCTTC
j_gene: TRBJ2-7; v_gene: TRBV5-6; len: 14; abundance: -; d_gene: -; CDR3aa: CASSLIGTSFEQYF; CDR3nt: TGTGCCAGCAGCTTGATTGGGACTTCTTTCGAGCAGTACTTC
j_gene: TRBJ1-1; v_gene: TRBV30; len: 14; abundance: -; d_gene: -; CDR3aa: CAWSSGEAWTEAFF; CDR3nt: TGTGCCTGGAGTTCAGGGGAGGCGTGGACTGAAGCTTTCTTT
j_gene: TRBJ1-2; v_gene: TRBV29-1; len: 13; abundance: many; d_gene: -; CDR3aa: CSVEDTGDYGYTF; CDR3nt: TGCAGCGTTGAAGATACGGGGGACTATGGCTACACCTTC
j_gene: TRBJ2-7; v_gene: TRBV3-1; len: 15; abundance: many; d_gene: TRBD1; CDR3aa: CASSLTGEGGHEQYF; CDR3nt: TGTGCCAGCAGCCTAACAGGGGAAGGGGGCCACGAGCAGTACTTC
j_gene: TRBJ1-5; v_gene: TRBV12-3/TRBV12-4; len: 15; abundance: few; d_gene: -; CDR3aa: CASSLQGIGNQPQHF; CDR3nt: TGTGCCAGCAGCTTACAGGGTATAGGCAATCAGCCCCAGCATTTT
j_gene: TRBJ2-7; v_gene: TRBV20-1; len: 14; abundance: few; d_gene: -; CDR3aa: CSARNSGTQYEQYF; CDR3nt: TGCAGTGCTAGAAACTCCGGGACACAATACGAGCAGTACTTC
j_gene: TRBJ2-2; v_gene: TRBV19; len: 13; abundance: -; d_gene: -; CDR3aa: CATLTRGTGELFF; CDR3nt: TGTGCCACTCTAACCAGGGGCACCGGGGAGCTGTTTTTT
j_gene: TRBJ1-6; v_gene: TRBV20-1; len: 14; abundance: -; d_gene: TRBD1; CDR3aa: CSAKTGRLPSPLHF; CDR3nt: TGCAGTGCTAAGACAGGGCGACTCCCCTCACCCCTCCACTTT
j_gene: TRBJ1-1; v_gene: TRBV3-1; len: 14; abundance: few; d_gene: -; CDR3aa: CASSLQTLNTEAFF; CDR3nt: TGTGCCAGCAGCCTGCAGACCCTGAACACTGAAGCTTTCTTT
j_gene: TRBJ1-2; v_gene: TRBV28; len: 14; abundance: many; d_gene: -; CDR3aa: CASSFGISGYGYTF; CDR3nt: TGTGCCAGCAGTTTTGGGATATCGGGGTATGGCTACACCTTC